This T cell receptor beta chain appears in the sequencing data of a study of blood T cell repertoires in COVID-19. Study information: The cDNA or gDNA used as material had been derived from T cells, B-cell-depleted T cells, or PBMCs.

Per the study methods: Amplification of reference gene primers provided the estimated nucleated cell counts. This table comes from immunoSEQ multiplex PCR, and its TCRdb copy is limited to in-frame clones, with some not included. The D gene and trimming were derived from the DNA, and the V and J assignments and clone size from that table. The sample has over 60,000 clones; 89% are singletons. Of note for this clone: At one end, the junction sequence differs from germline, possibly due to a read error.

CDR1 and CDR2 (germline): MDHEN, SYDVKM. The CDR3 runs to 14 residues. The clonotype comes from a woman aged 50 to 60 with active COVID-19. Sequencing was carried out using peripheral blood. The J gene is TRBJ2-5, the V gene TRBV28; a weak D match, TRBD2 (6 bases). CDR3 amino acids: CASSLSGTGEAQYF. CDR3 coding DNA: TGTGCCAGCAGTTTGTCCGGGACGGGAGAGGCCCAGTACTTC. The variable domain in full, with the rest retrieved from reference TRBV28 and TRBJ2-5, is DVKVTQSSRYLVKRTGEKVFLECVQDMDHENMFWYRQDPGLGLRLIYFSYDVKMKEKGDIPEGYSVSREKKERFSLILESASTNQTSMYLCASSLSGTGEAQYFGPGTRLLVL.